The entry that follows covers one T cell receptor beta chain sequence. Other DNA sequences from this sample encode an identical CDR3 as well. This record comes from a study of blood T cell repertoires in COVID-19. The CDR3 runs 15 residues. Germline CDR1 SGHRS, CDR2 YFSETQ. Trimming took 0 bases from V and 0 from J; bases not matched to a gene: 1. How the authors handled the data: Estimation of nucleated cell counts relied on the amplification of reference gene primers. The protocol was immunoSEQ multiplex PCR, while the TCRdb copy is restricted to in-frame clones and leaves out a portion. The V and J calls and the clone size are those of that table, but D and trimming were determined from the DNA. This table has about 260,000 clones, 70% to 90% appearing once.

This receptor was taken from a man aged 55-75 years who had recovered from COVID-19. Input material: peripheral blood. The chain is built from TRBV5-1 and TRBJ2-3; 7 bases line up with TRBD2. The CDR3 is CASSLVGGSTDTQYF. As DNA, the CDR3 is TGCGCCAGCAGCTTGGTGGGGGGGAGCACAGATACGCAGTATTTT.